The following is a T cell receptor (beta chain) sequence with its context. This clonotype has more than one count but fewer than ten. What this receptor recognizes is not known. No qualities accompany the bases; no much larger clone lies one base away. Reading the label with the study, this specimen's time point is: before preoperative PTX-NDP chemotherapy. Paclitaxel-nedaplatin was administered to patients as preoperative chemotherapy before surgery. Reading from cysteine to phenylalanine, the CDR3 counts 19 amino acids. Just CDR3 DNA is preserved here, 57 bases in frame from base 1. Taken from the germline V gene, the CDR1 and CDR2 loops are MNHNS and SASEGT. The germline V and J ends show losses of 3 bases and 6 bases respectively, and no gene match explains 13 bases of the junction. This record belongs to a study of esophageal squamous cell carcinoma under preoperative chemotherapy (dated by TCRdb to 2016 to 2018). In terms of the full investigation: In the study, TCR repertoires were profiled in both peripheral blood T cells and tumor-infiltrating lymphocytes. Repertoires were compared between samples taken before and after paclitaxel-nedaplatin therapy. The study examined the effect of paclitaxel-nedaplatin chemotherapy on T-cell receptor repertoires in patients with esophageal squamous cell carcinoma. About 5 patients with primary esophageal squamous cell carcinoma made up the cohort.

Study-level results and caveats: Paclitaxel-nedaplatin therapy caused immediate and substantial changes in clonotype frequency, and abundant clones were more likely to contract than to amplify. A significant increase in TCR diversity was observed in peripheral T cells after chemotherapy, whereas no such increase was observed in tumor-infiltrating lymphocytes. Only 4 or 5 patients with esophageal squamous cell carcinoma were analyzed, making for a small cohort. Post-treatment tumor-infiltrating lymphocytes appeared partly derived from peripheral T cells migrating into the tumor, not solely from local clonal changes.

Library method: PCR. Instrument on record: HiSeq X Ten. High-throughput sequencing was used to characterize TCR repertoires. TCRdb trimmed the raw reads at Q25, called clones with MiXCR and kept productive beta chains. Each CDR3 protein appears once, grouped with its most common genes and DNA. Across this sample there are 10,000 to 15,000 distinct CDR3 sequences, with under 65% seen only once. 16% of the sample rests with the top ten. The specimen was obtained from a patient given preoperative chemotherapy. The chain is made from TRBV6-1 and TRBJ2-3; a stretch of 15 junction bases matches TRBD2. The clonotype comes from a human donor with esophageal squamous cell carcinoma. The donor label of this sample is uncertain. CDR3 region: CASSDMPAGLAGGKDTQYF. The base sequence is TGTGCCAGCAGTGATATGCCGGCAGGACTAGCGGGAGGGAAGGATACGCAGTATTTT.